The 24 T cell receptor beta chains below come from one sample, sequenced in a study of blood T cell repertoires in COVID-19. Libraries were prepared by immunoSEQ multiplex PCR; TCRdb keeps only in-frame clonotypes and omits some of them. The sample carries approximately 120,000 clones, about four fifths recorded once. The sample comprised peripheral blood. The receptors shown here come from a human donor in a cohort sampled during active COVID-19.

The V call is TRBV7-2, the J call TRBJ1-1; TRBD1 might be the D (5 bases). From germline, CDR1 is SGHTA and CDR2 FQGNSA. V was cut by 7 bases and J by 7 bases, with 13 bases left in between. This CDR3 has 12 amino acids. The CDR3 nucleotides read TGTGCCAGCAAAGGAGGGGCGGGTGAAGCTTTCTTT. Its protein is CASKGGAGEAFF. The full variable domain, rest sourced from reference TRBV7-2 and TRBJ1-1, is GAGVSQSPSNKVTEKGKDVELRCDPISGHTALYWYRQSLGQGLEFLIYFQGNSAPDKSGLPSDRFSAERTGGSVSTLTIQRTQQEDSAVYLCASKGGAGEAFFGQGTRLTVV.

The chain couples TRBV6-5 to TRBJ1-6; weak D call: TRBD1 (5 bases). The length of the CDR3 is 16 residues. Trimming left V 4 bases short and J 7 bases short, with 17 bases between. CDR1 and CDR2 from the germline V gene are MNHEY and SVGAGI. As DNA, the CDR3 is TGTGCCAGCAGTTGGCGGAATCCGGGACTGAATTCACCCCTCCACTTT. The encoded protein is CASSWRNPGLNSPLHF.

This clone turned up a few times. This chain uses TRBV30 with TRBJ1-6; 9 bases are shared with TRBD1. V was pared by 4 bases and J by 9 bases, with 10 bases of the junction left unmatched. The CDR3 has 15 amino acids. Germline CDR1 GTSNPN, CDR2 SVGIG (reference sequence). The CDR3 is CAWNPEGQGSSPLHF. CDR3 DNA sequence: TGTGCCTGGAACCCGGAGGGACAGGGCAGTTCACCCCTCCACTTT.

The rearrangement joins TRBV7-2 to TRBJ1-1; 7 bases are a match to TRBD1. V gave up 1 base and J gave up 6 bases; unmatched junction bases: 8. CDR1 and CDR2 from the germline V gene are SGHTA and FQGNSA. This CDR3 has 15 residues. The CDR3 nucleotides read TGTGCCAGCAGCTTAGATTCCAGGGGGTTCGCTGAAGCTTTCTTT. Its protein product is CASSLDSRGFAEAFF.

This clone was found a few times. The chain joins TRBV3-1 (or the pseudogene TRBV3-2) to TRBJ1-4, with D unclear. This CDR3 is built from 14 residues. Trimming stripped 7 bases from V and 8 bases from J, with 17 bases between. Germline values: CDR1 LGHDT, CDR2 YNNKEL (reference sequence). CDR3: CASTRGGIGEKLFF. The CDR3 DNA is TGTGCCAGCACCCGAGGTGGAATAGGCGAAAAACTGTTTTTT.

This clone was detected once. The chain links TRBV4-3 to TRBJ1-1; D gene unclear. Germline V gene sequence: CDR1 LGHNA, CDR2 YSLEER. There are 13 residues in the CDR3. Trimming removed 1 base from V and 4 bases from J, with 7 bases in between. CDR3 amino acids: CASSQVLGTEAFF. The DNA of the CDR3 is TGCGCCAGCAGCCAAGTTCTCGGCACTGAAGCTTTCTTT.

This clone was counted once. The chain carries TRBV7-2 and TRBJ1-5, with TRBD1 matching over 9 bases. The CDR3 sequence is 16 residues long. V lost 5 bases, J lost 4 bases, and 9 bases stayed unmatched. Germline V lookup: CDR1 SGHTA, CDR2 FQGNSA. This chain's CDR3 is CASSPQWGQGNQPQHF. The CDR3 nucleotides read TGTGCCAGCAGCCCCCAATGGGGACAGGGTAATCAGCCCCAGCATTTT. The full variable domain, in which reference TRBV7-2 and TRBJ1-5 provide the parts outside the CDR3, is GAGVSQSPSNKVTEKGKDVELRCDPISGHTALYWYRQSLGQGLEFLIYFQGNSAPDKSGLPSDRFSAERTGGSVSTLTIQRTQQEDSAVYLCASSPQWGQGNQPQHFGDGTRLSIL.

The chain recombines TRBV28 with TRBJ2-5; 8 bases are a match to TRBD1. Germline lookup yields CDR1 MDHEN and CDR2 SYDVKM. J lost 6 bases, V lost 8 bases, and 14 bases had no gene match. This CDR3 comprises 15 residues. The CDR3 region has the DNA TGTGCCAGCGCACCCCCAGGGGGCCCCCAGAAGACCCAGTACTTC. It translates to CASAPPGGPQKTQYF.

The chain recombines TRBV21-1 with TRBJ2-1; TRBD2, the table's D call, was not compared with the DNA. TRBV21-1 is shown as a pseudogene. The CDR3 runs to 16 residues. Here the CDR3 DNA reads TGTGCCAGCAGCAACGTAAGCGGGAGGGCCCGTAATGAGCAGTTCTTC. Its protein is CASSNVSGRARNEQFF.

This chain links TRBV4-1 with TRBJ1-3, with 12 nucleotides matching TRBD1. In germline, CDR1 is MGHRA, CDR2 YSYEKL. V shed 0 bases and J 0 bases; nucleotides not matched to a gene: 9. This CDR3 spans 20 amino acids. The CDR3 DNA follows: TGCGCCAGCAGCCAAGATTGGGGACAGGGGGCGACCATCTCTGGAAACACCATATATTTT. Protein product: CASSQDWGQGATISGNTIYF.

The chain employs TRBV29-1 and TRBJ1-2, with TRBD1 matching over 9 bases. The CDR3 is 13 residues long. V gave up 6 bases and J gave up 4 bases; unmatched junction bases: 6. Germline CDR1 is SQVTM and CDR2 is ANQGSEA. Written as DNA, the CDR3 is TGCAGCGTCGACGGACAGGGGAGCTATGGCTACACCTTC. It yields the protein CSVDGQGSYGYTF.

The chain uses TRBV6-2 or TRBV6-3 and TRBJ1-6; no clear D. The V gene lost 1 base and the J gene lost 12 bases, with 10 bases spanning the gap. The CDR3 consists of 13 residues. Germline lookup yields CDR1 MNHEY and CDR2 SVGEGT. The CDR3: CASSYYGPQPLHF. CDR3 nucleotides: TGTGCCAGCAGTTACTATGGGCCACAACCCCTCCACTTT.

This rearrangement joins TRBV19 to TRBJ1-2, with D possibly TRBD1 on 5 matching bases. V lost 10 bases to trimming and J lost 4 bases, with 16 bases between them. The length of the CDR3 is 13 residues. Germline V gene data show CDR1 as LNHDA and CDR2 as SQIVND (reference sequence). CDR3 sequence reads: CATARRGRYGYTF. DNA of the CDR3: TGTGCCACCGCCCGGAGGGGACGCTATGGCTACACCTTC.

This clone was seen more than once but under ten times. V is TRBV4-1 and J is TRBJ2-1; 13 nucleotides line up with TRBD2. The germline V gene encodes CDR1 MGHRA and CDR2 YSYEKL. The CDR3 sequence is 15 residues long. Losses at the gene ends were 4 bases for V and 7 bases for J; bases not matched to a gene: 4. The CDR3: CASSPGLAGENEQFF. The DNA of the CDR3 is TGCGCCAGCAGCCCTGGACTAGCGGGAGAGAATGAGCAGTTCTTC.

This clone appeared a single time. The V gene is TRBV11-3, the J gene TRBJ2-7; D might be TRBD2 (6 bases). V was clipped by 5 bases and J by 11 bases, with 16 bases between them. CDR1 and CDR2 (germline): SGHNT, YENEEA. This CDR3 has 12 residues. DNA of the CDR3: TGTGCCAGCAGCCCAACCAGGAGGGTTGAGTACTTC. This translates into CASSPTRRVEYF.

The chain links TRBV7-6 to TRBJ2-3; 11 bases agree with TRBD2. Germline lookup yields CDR1 SGHVS and CDR2 FNYEAQ. V shed 0 bases, J shed 4 bases, and the junction held 3 bases outside the gene matches. This CDR3 comprises 16 residues. The CDR3 protein is CASSLASGGVADTQYF. The DNA for the CDR3 is TGTGCCAGCAGCTTAGCTAGCGGGGGGGTCGCAGATACGCAGTATTTT.

This clone was found many times. CDR3 nucleotides: TGTGCCAGCAGTGAGCGGCTCCCGAAGGGGGAGCAGTACTTC. The encoded protein is CASSERLPKGEQYF. The rearrangement joins TRBV2 to TRBJ2-7, with D maybe TRBD1 (5 bases). This CDR3 spans 14 amino acids. V lost 3 bases and J 7 bases, leaving 16 bases between the germline ends. Germline V gene sequence: CDR1 SNHLY, CDR2 FYNNEI.

V gene TRBV7-9 combines with J gene TRBJ2-7; D is unresolved. CDR1 and CDR2 (germline): SEHNR, FQNEAQ (reference sequence). V was shortened by 5 bases and J by 3 bases, with 5 bases between the two germline ends. CDR3 length: 11 amino acids. Here the CDR3 reads CASSGLYEQYF. The CDR3 DNA sequence: TGTGCCAGCAGCGGCCTCTACGAGCAGTACTTC.

This chain uses TRBV7-6 with TRBJ2-1; 9 nucleotides line up with TRBD1. Germline CDR1 and CDR2: SGHVS and FNYEAQ. V dropped 5 bases and J dropped 6; count of bases not matched to a gene: 8. There are 15 residues in the CDR3. CDR3 nucleotide sequence: TGTGCCAGCAGCGAACGGGACAGGGCGGCCAATGAGCAGTTCTTC. Translating gives CASSERDRAANEQFF.

This chain uses TRBV6-5 with TRBJ1-2; the match to TRBD1 covers 8 bases. V was clipped by 6 bases and J by 8 bases; unmatched bases: 11. The CDR3 is made up of 14 amino acids. Germline values: CDR1 MNHEY, CDR2 SVGAGI. The CDR3 DNA is TGTGCCAGCAGCCCCGGGACAGGACCCCTCGGCTACACCTTC. This encodes CASSPGTGPLGYTF.

This clone has a handful of counts. The chain employs TRBV4-3 and TRBJ2-2; D gene ambiguous. CDR1 and CDR2 (germline): LGHNA, YSLEER. Trimming stripped 2 bases from V and 1 base from J, with 5 bases between. The length of the CDR3 is 14 residues. CDR3 DNA sequence: TGCGCCAGCAGCCAACAGCGGAACACCGGGGAGCTGTTTTTT. Its protein is CASSQQRNTGELFF.

The chain employs TRBV7-3 and TRBJ1-4; D unresolved. Germline lookup yields CDR1 SGHTA and CDR2 FQGTGA. The CDR3 contains 15 residues. The V end lost 2 bases, the J end lost 4 bases, and 11 bases lay between the germline ends. The CDR3 nucleotides are TGTGCCAGCAGCTTAGGAGGCAGTCGTAATGAAAAACTGTTTTTT. It codes for CASSLGGSRNEKLFF.

This clone appeared a few times. The rearrangement joins TRBV5-6 to TRBJ1-4; tentative D call: TRBD1 (5 bases). The length of the CDR3 is 15 residues. Germline CDR1 and CDR2: SGHDT and YYEEEE. Deletions cut 0 bases from V and 8 bases from J, with 14 bases between. The CDR3 coding sequence is TGTGCCAGCAGCTTGGGACAGCCTCGGAACGAAAAACTGTTTTTT. As protein: CASSLGQPRNEKLFF.

V is TRBV19 and J is TRBJ1-6, with TRBD1 matching over 7 bases. There are 15 residues in the CDR3. CDR1 LNHDA and CDR2 SQIVND come from the germline V gene (reference sequence). The V and J ends lost 7 bases and 7 bases, in that order; junction bases with no gene match: 10. CDR3 sequence: CASTESGTVNSPLHF. CDR3 nucleotide sequence: TGTGCCAGTACCGAATCCGGGACAGTAAATTCACCCCTCCACTTT.